The clone carrying this T cell receptor beta chain was counted only a few times. Its antigen is not known. The record originates from a study of brain metastases from non-small cell lung cancer. Using immunoSEQ multiplex PCR, the repertoire was profiled, and TCRdb retains in-frame clones only, with some absent. The sample holds roughly 1,800 clones, roughly 79% seen once. The junction had 2 bases not matched to a gene; V was cut back by 4 bases and J by 4 bases. This CDR3 is 15 amino acids long. Germline V gene lookup returns CDR1 SGHNT and CDR2 YYREEE (reference sequence). General study points: Expanded T-cell clones appeared in approximately 60% of brain metastases over primaries. TCR repertoires overlapped largely between brain metastases and matched primaries. Brain metastases had lower T-cell infiltration than primary tumors.

The sequence derives from a donor at least 40 years old with non-small cell lung cancer. V usage is TRBV5-4 and J usage is TRBJ2-1; 13 nucleotides align to TRBD2. Sequencing input: tissue from a brain metastasis. The CDR3 DNA sequence: TGTGCCAGCAGCCCGGGACTAGCGGGATACAATGAGCAGTTCTTC. Translating it yields CASSPGLAGYNEQFF.